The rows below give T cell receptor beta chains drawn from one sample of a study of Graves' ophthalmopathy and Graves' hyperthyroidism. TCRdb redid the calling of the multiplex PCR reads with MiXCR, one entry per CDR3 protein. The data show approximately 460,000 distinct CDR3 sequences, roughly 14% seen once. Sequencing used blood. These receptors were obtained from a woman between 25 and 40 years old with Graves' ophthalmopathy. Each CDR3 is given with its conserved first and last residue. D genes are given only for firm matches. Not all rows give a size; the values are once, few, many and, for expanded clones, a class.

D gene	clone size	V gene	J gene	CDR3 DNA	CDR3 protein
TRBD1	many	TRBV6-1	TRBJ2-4	TGTGCCAGCAGTCGGCTTGGGGACAGGGAAAACATTAAGTACTTC	CASSRLGDRENIKYF
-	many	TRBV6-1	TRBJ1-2	TGTGCCAGCAGGTCCGGATTTTATGGCTACACCTTC	CASRSGFYGYTF
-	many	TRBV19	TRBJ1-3	TGTGCCAGTACCTTAACTGCTGGAAACACCATATATTTT	CASTLTAGNTIYF
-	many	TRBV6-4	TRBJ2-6	TGTGCCAGCAGATCCCAGCCGTACGGCTCTGGGGCCAACGTCCTGACTTTC	CASRSQPYGSGANVLTF
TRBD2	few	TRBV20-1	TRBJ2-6	TGCAGTGCTAGAGGTAGCGGGGGGGTCTCTGGGGCCAACGTCCTGACTTTC	CSARGSGGVSGANVLTF
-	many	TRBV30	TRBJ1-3	TGTGCCTGGACGCGAAATAAAGGATTGCTTGGCCCTGGAAACACCATATATTTT	CAWTRNKGLLGPGNTIYF
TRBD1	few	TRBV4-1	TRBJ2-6	TGCGCCAGCAGCCCCGGGACAGGGATCACTGGGGCCAACGTCCTGACTTTC	CASSPGTGITGANVLTF
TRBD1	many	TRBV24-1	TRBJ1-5	TGTGCCACCAGCCACAGGGGTGGGAATCAGCCCCAGCATTTT	CATSHRGGNQPQHF
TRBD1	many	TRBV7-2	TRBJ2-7	TGTGCCAGCAGGACACGGACAGGGTCCACCTACGAGCAGTACTTC	CASRTRTGSTYEQYF
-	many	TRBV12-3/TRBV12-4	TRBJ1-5	TGTGCCAGCAGTTTTCTAGGGGCCAATCAGCCCCAGCATTTT	CASSFLGANQPQHF
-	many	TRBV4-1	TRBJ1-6	TGCGCCAGCAGCCAAGATCGTCATTTCGGGTCACCCCTCCACTTT	CASSQDRHFGSPLHF
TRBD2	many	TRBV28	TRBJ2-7	TGTGCCAGCAGTTTGGGACCGGGACTAGCCCACTACGAGCAGTACTTC	CASSLGPGLAHYEQYF
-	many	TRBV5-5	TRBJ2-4	TGTGCCAGCATCAGGGAGGTGGGGGGCATTCAGTACTTC	CASIREVGGIQYF
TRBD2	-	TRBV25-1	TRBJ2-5	TGTGCCAGCAGTGAGGTGGGAGGGTGGAAGACCCAGTACTTC	CASSEVGGWKTQYF
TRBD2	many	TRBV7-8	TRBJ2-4	TGTGCCAGCAGCTTAGGGCGGGAGCGGGACAAAAACATTCAGTACTTC	CASSLGRERDKNIQYF
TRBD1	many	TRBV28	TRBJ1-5	TGTGCCAGCAGTTTTGGGACAGGGGGCAATAGCAATCAGCCCCAGCATTTT	CASSFGTGGNSNQPQHF
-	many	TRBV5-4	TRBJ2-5	TGTGCCAGCAGCTTGGTAGGACTGTCACAAGAGACCCAGTACTTC	CASSLVGLSQETQYF
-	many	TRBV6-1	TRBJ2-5	TGTGCCAGCAGTACCCGGAGAGGGACGCTTCAAGAGACCCAGTACTTC	CASSTRRGTLQETQYF
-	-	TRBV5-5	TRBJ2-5	TGTGCCAGCAGCTTGGCGGACAGCGGTGGCTTAGTGACCCAGTACTTC	CASSLADSGGLVTQYF
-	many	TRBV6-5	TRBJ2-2	TGTGCCAGCAGCCCCCGAGCGTGGACCGGGGAGCTGTTTTTT	CASSPRAWTGELFF
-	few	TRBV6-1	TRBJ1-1	TGTGCCAGCAGTACAGGGCCCGTGAACACTGAAGCTTTCTTT	CASSTGPVNTEAFF
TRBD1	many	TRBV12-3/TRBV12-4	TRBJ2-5	TGTGCCAGCAGTCACGACAGGGGGGGAAGCCAAGAGACCCAGTACTTC	CASSHDRGGSQETQYF
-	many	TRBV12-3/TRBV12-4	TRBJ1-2	TGTGCCAGCAGACCGACCGGACCAAAGGGCTATGGCTACACCTTC	CASRPTGPKGYGYTF
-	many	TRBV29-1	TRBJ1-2	TGCAGCGCCGCTACAGGTCAGGGCTACACCTTC	CSAATGQGYTF
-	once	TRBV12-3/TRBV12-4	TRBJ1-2	TGTGCCAGCAGTTTAGTAGAAGGAGGATCGGGCTACACCTTC	CASSLVEGGSGYTF
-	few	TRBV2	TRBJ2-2	TGTGCCAGCAGGGACAGCACCGGGGAGCTGTTTTTT	CASRDSTGELFF
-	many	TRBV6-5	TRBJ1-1	TGTGCCAGCAGCACGCCAGGTTTCACTGAAGCTTTCTTT	CASSTPGFTEAFF
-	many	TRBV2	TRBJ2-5	TGTGCCAGCATCTCCCTACAAGAGACCCAGTACTTC	CASISLQETQYF
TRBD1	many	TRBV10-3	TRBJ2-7	TGTGCCATCAGTGAGTCTAGGACAGGGCTAGGGGAGCAGTACTTC	CAISESRTGLGEQYF
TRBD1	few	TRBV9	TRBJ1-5	TGTGCCAGCAGCGCGGGACAGCCAGATCAGCCCCAGCATTTT	CASSAGQPDQPQHF
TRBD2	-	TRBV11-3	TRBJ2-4	TGTGCCAGCAGCGATGGCGGGGGAGCCAAAAACATTCAGTACTTC	CASSDGGGAKNIQYF
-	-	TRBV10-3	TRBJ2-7	TGTGCCATCAGTGAGTGGGACACCCGCTACGAGCAGTACTTC	CAISEWDTRYEQYF
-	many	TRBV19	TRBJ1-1	TGTGCCAGCTCTTCGGTTTCTCTTCGGGCTTTCTTT	CASSSVSLRAFF
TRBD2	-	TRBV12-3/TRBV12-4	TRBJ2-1	TGTGCCAGCAGTCAGCGGGAGGGATACAATGAGCAGTTCTTC	CASSQREGYNEQFF
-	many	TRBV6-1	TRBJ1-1	TGTGCCAGCAAAGGGGGGGCTGAAGCTTTCTTT	CASKGGAEAFF
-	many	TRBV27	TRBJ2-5	TGTGCCAGCACCAAAGGGGGGACCCAGTACTTC	CASTKGGTQYF
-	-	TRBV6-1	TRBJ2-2	TGTGCCAGCAGTGAACGGGGCGGCCGGACCGGGGAGCTGTTTTTT	CASSERGGRTGELFF
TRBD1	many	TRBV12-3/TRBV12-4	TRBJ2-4	TGTGCCAGCAGTTTTTCCAGGGGGACCAAAAACATTCAGTACTTC	CASSFSRGTKNIQYF
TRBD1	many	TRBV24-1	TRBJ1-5	TGTGCCACCAGTGATTCAGGGGGACAGGGCAATCAGCCCCAGCATTTT	CATSDSGGQGNQPQHF
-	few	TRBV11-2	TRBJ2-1	TGTGCCAGCAGCAACAGAGACTACAATGAGCAGTTCTTC	CASSNRDYNEQFF
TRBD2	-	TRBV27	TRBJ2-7	TGTGCCAGCAGTTTGACGGCGGGGGATATTTCCTACGAGCAGTACTTC	CASSLTAGDISYEQYF
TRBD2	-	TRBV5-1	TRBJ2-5	TGCGCCAGCAGCTCCAATAGCGGGGGGCGCCAAGAGACCCAGTACTTC	CASSSNSGGRQETQYF
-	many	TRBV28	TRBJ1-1	TGTGCCAGCAAGGCACAGGGCTTGAACACTGAAGCTTTCTTT	CASKAQGLNTEAFF
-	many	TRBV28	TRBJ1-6	TGTGCCAGCAGTCCAGCCCTTGGTTCGGGTGAATATAATTCACCCCTCCACTTT	CASSPALGSGEYNSPLHF
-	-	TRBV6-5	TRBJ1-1	TGTGCCAGCAGTTACTCGGGACGGCCGAACACTGAAGCTTTCTTT	CASSYSGRPNTEAFF
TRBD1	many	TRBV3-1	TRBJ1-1	TGTGCCAGCAGCCAAGGGTCCCAGGGGGGTGAAGCTTTCTTT	CASSQGSQGGEAFF
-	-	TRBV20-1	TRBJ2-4	TGCAGTGCTAGAAAAATGCCCTTAGCCAAAAACATTCAGTACTTC	CSARKMPLAKNIQYF
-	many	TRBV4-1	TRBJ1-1	TGCGCCAGCAGCCAAGTGGGGCAGAGAACTGAAGCTTTCTTT	CASSQVGQRTEAFF